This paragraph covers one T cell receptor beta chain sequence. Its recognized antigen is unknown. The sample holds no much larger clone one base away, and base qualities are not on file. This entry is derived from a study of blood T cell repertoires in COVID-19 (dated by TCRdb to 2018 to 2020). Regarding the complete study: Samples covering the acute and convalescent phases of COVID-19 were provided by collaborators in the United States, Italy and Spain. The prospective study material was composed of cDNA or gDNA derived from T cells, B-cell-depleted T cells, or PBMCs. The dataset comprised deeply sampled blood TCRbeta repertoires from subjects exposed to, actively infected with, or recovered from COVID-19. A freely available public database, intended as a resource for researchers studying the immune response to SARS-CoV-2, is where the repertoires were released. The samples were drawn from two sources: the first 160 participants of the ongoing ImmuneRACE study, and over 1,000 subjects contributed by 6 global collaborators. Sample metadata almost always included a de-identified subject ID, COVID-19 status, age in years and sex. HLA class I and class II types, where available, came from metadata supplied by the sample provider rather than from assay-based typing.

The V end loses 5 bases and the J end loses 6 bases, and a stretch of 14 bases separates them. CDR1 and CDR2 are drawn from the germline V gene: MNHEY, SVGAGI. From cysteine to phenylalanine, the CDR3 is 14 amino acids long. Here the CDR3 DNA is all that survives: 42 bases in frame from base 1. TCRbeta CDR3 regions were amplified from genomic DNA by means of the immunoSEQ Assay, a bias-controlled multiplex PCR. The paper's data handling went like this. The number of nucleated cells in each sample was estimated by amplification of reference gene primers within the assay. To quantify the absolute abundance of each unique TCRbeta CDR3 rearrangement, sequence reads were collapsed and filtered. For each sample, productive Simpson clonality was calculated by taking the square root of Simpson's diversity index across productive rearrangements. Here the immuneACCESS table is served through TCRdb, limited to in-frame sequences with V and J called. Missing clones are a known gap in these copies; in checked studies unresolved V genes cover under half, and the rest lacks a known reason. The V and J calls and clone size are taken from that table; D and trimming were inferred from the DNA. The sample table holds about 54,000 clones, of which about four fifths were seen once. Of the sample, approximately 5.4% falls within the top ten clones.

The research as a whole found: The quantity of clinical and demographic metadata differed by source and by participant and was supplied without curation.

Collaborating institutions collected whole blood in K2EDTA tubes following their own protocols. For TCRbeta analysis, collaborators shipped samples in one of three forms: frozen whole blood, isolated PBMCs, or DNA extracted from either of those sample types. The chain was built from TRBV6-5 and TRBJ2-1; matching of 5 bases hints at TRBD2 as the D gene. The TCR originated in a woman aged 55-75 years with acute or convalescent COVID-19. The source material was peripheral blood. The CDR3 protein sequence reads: CASSRTQQTNEQFF. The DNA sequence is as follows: TGTGCCAGCAGTAGGACTCAGCAGACCAATGAGCAGTTCTTC.